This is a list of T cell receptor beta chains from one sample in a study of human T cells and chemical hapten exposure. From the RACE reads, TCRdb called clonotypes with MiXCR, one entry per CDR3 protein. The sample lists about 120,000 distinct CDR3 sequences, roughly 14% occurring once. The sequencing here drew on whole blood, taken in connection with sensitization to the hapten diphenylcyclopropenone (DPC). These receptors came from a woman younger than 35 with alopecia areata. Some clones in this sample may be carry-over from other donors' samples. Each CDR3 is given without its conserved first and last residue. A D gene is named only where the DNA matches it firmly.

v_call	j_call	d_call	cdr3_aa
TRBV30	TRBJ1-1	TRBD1	AWSSDRATEAF
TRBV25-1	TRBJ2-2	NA	ASTENTGELF
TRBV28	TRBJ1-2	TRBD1	ASSFGGQGNYGYT
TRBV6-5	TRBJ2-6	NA	ASSYSPTADYSGANVLT
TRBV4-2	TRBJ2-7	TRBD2	ASSHPGLSYEQY
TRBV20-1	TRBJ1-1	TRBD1	SAPKTGMNTEAF
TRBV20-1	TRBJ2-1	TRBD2	SAEWTSDNEQF
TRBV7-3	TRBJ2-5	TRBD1	ASSTGQGETQY
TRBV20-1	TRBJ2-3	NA	SARSGGYTDTQY
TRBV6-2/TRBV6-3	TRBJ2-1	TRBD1	ASSYLRGREQF
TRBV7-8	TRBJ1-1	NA	ASSLGSPSGTEAF
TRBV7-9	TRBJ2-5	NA	ASSGGSRQFQETQY
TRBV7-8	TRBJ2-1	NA	ASSPWGGRYNEQF
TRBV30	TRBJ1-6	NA	AWSVPTELSSPLH
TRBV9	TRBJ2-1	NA	ASSVGTNNEQF
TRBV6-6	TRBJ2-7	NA	ASSYSTTKGRYEQY
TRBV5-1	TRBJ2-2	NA	ASTLDNTGELF
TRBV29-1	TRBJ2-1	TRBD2	SLRGGNSPNEQF
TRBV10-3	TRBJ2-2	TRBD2	AISGGSGLASTGELF
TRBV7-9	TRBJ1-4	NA	ASSFARGNEKLF
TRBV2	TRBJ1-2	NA	ASRTPGTYGYT
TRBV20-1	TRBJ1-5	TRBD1	SASHRGEWPQH
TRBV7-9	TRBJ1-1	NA	ASSPTQGSMNTEAF
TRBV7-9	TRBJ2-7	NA	ASSPQVSYEQY
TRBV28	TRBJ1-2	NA	ASSSQDGYT
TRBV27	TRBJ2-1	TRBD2	ASRVAGGPMYEQF
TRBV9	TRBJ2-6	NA	ASSPRSGANVLT
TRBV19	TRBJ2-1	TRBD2	ASSPGLAGGSYNEQF
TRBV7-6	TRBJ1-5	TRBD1	ASSLGDRGNQPQH
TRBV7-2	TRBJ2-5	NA	ASSQGGETQY
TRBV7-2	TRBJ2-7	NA	ASSSSVEYEQY
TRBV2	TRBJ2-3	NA	ATGPLQGTDTQY
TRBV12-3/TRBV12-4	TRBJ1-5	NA	ASSLTGESNQPQH
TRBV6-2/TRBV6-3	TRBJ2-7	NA	ASSSLPRSGEQY
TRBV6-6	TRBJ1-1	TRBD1	ASSPDREYEAF
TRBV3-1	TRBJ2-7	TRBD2	ASSQDSGGIEQY